Reported below is one TCR beta chain. Its specificity is not known. This sample stems from a study of shared clonotypes between healthy human individuals. Study background: Plates per donor: three CD4 naive, three CD4 memory, two CD8 naive, one CD8 memory. Overall study findings and caveats: Among non-shared clonotypes, generation probabilities were lower than among those shared by all four donors.

Data came from immunoSEQ multiplex PCR; TCRdb stores just in-frame clones and leaves some out. The data contain some 1.4 million clones, around 95% of them singletons. The V gene lost 6 bases and the J gene lost 2 bases, with 20 bases spanning the gap. The germline CDR1 and CDR2 sequences are MNHEY and SMNVEV (reference sequence). This CDR3 is 17 amino acids long. The sample was naive CD4+ T cells sorted from blood. Subset specified: CD45RA+ positively selected. This TCR was recovered from a man under 40 in good health. V gene TRBV27 combines with J gene TRBJ2-1; D tentatively reads TRBD1 or TRBD2 (6 bases each). CDR3 in amino acids: CASSLPPGAGTYNEQFF. The CDR3 DNA reads as TGTGCCAGCAGCCTCCCCCCGGGGGCAGGGACCTACAATGAGCAGTTCTTC.